This TCR beta chain stems from a study of cytomegalovirus exposure and HLA in healthy donors. Study context: Unique TCRs numbering 75 million to 95 million, obtained from HLA-typed donors, made up an early data release. Study-wide points: Later analysis identified over 15,000 TCR beta sequences associated with HLA alleles, using a false discovery rate threshold of 0.05. In a later analysis, across HLA loci, associated TCR counts were highest for DRB1, lowest for HLA-C.

About this clone itself: The antigen is unknown.

Healthy people donating bone marrow made up the donors. The study ran its PCR with 60 Vbeta and 13 Jbeta primers. The assay was immunoSEQ multiplex PCR, and TCRdb's table has in-frame clones only and misses some. There are 120,000 to 150,000 clones in the sample; over 60% occur only once, and around an eighth lies in the top ten. Per the germline V gene, CDR1 is SGDLS and CDR2 is YYNGEE. CDR3 length equals 15 residues. Trimming shortened V by 0 bases and J by 1 base, and 10 bases separated the two germline ends. Input material: PBMCs. The clonotype originates from a man aged 35 to 55 in good health and CMV-seropositive. The gene calls are TRBV9 and TRBJ2-5; the D is unclear. The CDR3 is CASSVVIAPQETQYF. The DNA of the CDR3 is TGTGCCAGCAGCGTAGTCATAGCACCCCAAGAGACCCAGTACTTC.